The 5 T cell receptor beta chains below were found in one sample sequenced in a study of shared clonotypes between healthy human individuals. As defined, naive CD8 cells were CD45RO-negative and positively selected for CCR7, with terminally differentiated effector memory CD45RA+ cells excluded. Profiling relied on immunoSEQ multiplex PCR, and the TCRdb table lists in-frame clones only, not all of them. The table lists around 2,000,000 clones, about 95% of them singletons, with around 1.2% in the top ten. Sequencing was carried out using naive CD8+ T cells sorted from blood. The receptors shown here come from a man aged 18 to 30 in good health.

V is TRBV7-9 and J is TRBJ2-3; no clear D. V was shortened by 3 bases and J by 4 bases, with 5 bases between the two germline ends. Looked up from germline, CDR1 is SEHNR and CDR2 is FQNEAQ (reference sequence). The CDR3 is 12 amino acids. Here the CDR3 DNA reads TGTGCCAGCAGCTTTACGTCAGATACGCAGTATTTT. Encoded protein: CASSFTSDTQYF.

The chain joins TRBV7-6 to TRBJ2-1; 8 bases map to TRBD2. CDR3 length equals 17 residues. The germline CDR1 and CDR2 sequences are SGHVS and FNYEAQ. V lost 3 bases, J lost 0 bases, and 7 bases stayed unmatched. The CDR3 sequence: CASSLSGRTSSYNEQFF. CDR3 sequence (DNA): TGTGCCAGCAGCTTGAGCGGGAGAACGAGCTCCTACAATGAGCAGTTCTTC.

The genes are TRBV5-1 and TRBJ2-7, with 7 bases fitting TRBD2. CDR3 length: 16 amino acids. In germline, CDR1 is SGHRS, CDR2 YFSETQ. The ends lost 5 bases at V and 1 base at J; junction bases unmatched: 12. Here the CDR3 reads CASSSIGRGPSYEQYF. The CDR3 nucleotides read TGCGCCAGCAGTTCTATTGGGAGGGGACCATCCTACGAGCAGTACTTC.

The chain is built from TRBV27 and TRBJ2-7; D is uncertain. The CDR3 is made up of 14 amino acids. Germline loops: CDR1 MNHEY, CDR2 SMNVEV (reference sequence). Trimming left V 3 bases short and J 0 bases short, with 9 bases between. The CDR3 here is CASSFGSHSYEQYF. The CDR3 bases are TGTGCCAGCAGTTTTGGGTCCCACTCCTACGAGCAGTACTTC.

The chain uses TRBV5-6 and TRBJ2-5, with TRBD2 matching 13 bases. V was clipped by 1 base and J by 3 bases; unmatched bases: 3. Germline CDR1 SGHDT, CDR2 YYEEEE. This CDR3 region has 16 residues. The CDR3 loop reads CASSLLGLAGKETQYF. CDR3 bases: TGTGCCAGCAGCTTGTTGGGACTAGCGGGGAAAGAGACCCAGTACTTC.